This is a list of T cell receptor beta chains from one sample in a study of blood T cells in healthy people across ages. MiXCR, run by TCRdb on the 5' RACE reads, gives a single entry per CDR3 protein. The table records about a million distinct CDR3 sequences, 35% to 45% of them present only once. Sequencing used blood. These receptors originate from a man aged 18 to 30 in good health. Each CDR3 is given with its conserved first and last residue. A D gene is named only where the DNA matches it firmly. Size is stated for part of the rows, as once, few or many counts, or as a class when the clone is expanded.

j_gene,abundance,d_gene,v_gene,CDR3aa,CDR3nt
TRBJ1-1,few,TRBD1,TRBV5-1,CASSLGTGVDEAFF,TGCGCCAGCAGCTTGGGGACAGGGGTTGATGAAGCTTTCTTT
TRBJ1-1,.,.,TRBV7-2,CASSPRAGSNTEAFF,TGTGCCAGCAGCCCACGGGCGGGGTCTAACACTGAAGCTTTCTTT
TRBJ2-1,few,.,TRBV6-5,CASSYWGALTYNEQFF,TGTGCCAGCAGTTATTGGGGGGCTCTGACCTACAATGAGCAGTTCTTC
TRBJ1-1,.,.,TRBV5-1,CASSPTQGNTEAFF,TGCGCCAGCAGCCCAACACAGGGGAACACTGAAGCTTTCTTT
TRBJ2-5,few,.,TRBV7-2,CASSLVASETQYF,TGTGCCAGCAGCTTAGTCGCCTCAGAGACCCAGTACTTC
TRBJ2-1,.,TRBD2,TRBV20-1,CSARLVGGYNEQFF,TGCAGTGCTAGACTAGTGGGGGGGTACAATGAGCAGTTCTTC
TRBJ2-1,once,TRBD2,TRBV20-1,CSARAGTRSFEQFF,TGCAGTGCTAGGGCCGGGACTAGGAGTTTCGAGCAGTTCTTC
TRBJ2-1,.,.,TRBV5-1,CASSLWANEQFF,TGCGCCAGCAGCTTGTGGGCCAATGAGCAGTTCTTC
TRBJ2-7,.,.,TRBV4-3,CASSQDIKPDAGLPYEQYF,TGCGCCAGCAGCCAAGATATCAAGCCGGACGCCGGCCTTCCCTACGAGCAGTACTTC
TRBJ1-5,few,.,TRBV6-2/TRBV6-3,CASSYFLGGTTRSNQPQHF,TGTGCCAGCAGTTATTTTCTGGGTGGGACCACGCGTAGCAATCAGCCCCAGCATTTT
TRBJ1-2,.,TRBD1,TRBV2,CASSNRDRTRYGYIF,TGTGCCAGCAGCAACCGGGACAGGACCCGCTATGGCTACATCTTC
TRBJ1-4,many,.,TRBV5-1,CASSLGNEKLFF,TGCGCCAGCAGCTTGGGTAATGAAAAACTGTTTTTT
TRBJ1-4,few,.,TRBV6-2/TRBV6-3,CASSSPDSAATNEKLFF,TGTGCCAGCAGTTCCCCGGACAGCGCTGCAACTAATGAAAAACTGTTTTTT
TRBJ1-2,.,.,TRBV10-3,CAISESNPGYTF,TGTGCCATCAGTGAGTCGAACCCCGGCTACACCTTC
TRBJ2-3,.,.,TRBV12-5,CASGLIRGSTDTQYF,TGTGCTAGTGGTTTGATCCGGGGGAGCACAGATACGCAGTATTTT
TRBJ2-4,.,.,TRBV15,CATSRFIAKNIQYF,TGTGCCACCAGCAGGTTCATAGCCAAAAACATTCAGTACTTC
TRBJ2-7,.,.,TRBV4-3,CASSLGRLNYEQYF,TGCGCCAGCAGCCTAGGCAGACTTAACTACGAGCAGTACTTC
TRBJ1-5,few,.,TRBV6-6,CASTPGTGEEDQPQHF,TGTGCCAGCACCCCGGGGACGGGGGAAGAGGATCAGCCCCAGCATTTT
TRBJ1-1,.,.,TRBV20-1,CSASTGLETEAFF,TGCAGTGCTAGTACAGGGTTGGAAACTGAAGCTTTCTTT
TRBJ2-2,few,TRBD2,TRBV4-3,CASSHSSGLANTGELFF,TGCGCCAGCAGCCATTCCTCCGGACTAGCGAACACCGGGGAGCTGTTTTTT
TRBJ2-3,few,.,TRBV28,CASSGVVQYTDTQYF,TGTGCCAGCAGTGGGGTCGTACAGTACACAGATACGCAGTATTTT
TRBJ2-1,many,.,TRBV7-3,CASSQTKAGNNEQFF,TGTGCCAGCAGCCAAACTAAAGCTGGAAACAATGAGCAGTTCTTC
TRBJ1-6,.,.,TRBV10-3,CAISEEGVYNPPLHF,TGTGCCATCAGTGAGGAGGGGGTGTATAATCCACCCCTCCACTTT
TRBJ2-3,.,.,TRBV10-3,CASRDSAGTRGNTQYF,TGTGCCAGCAGGGACAGCGCCGGGACTAGGGGAAATACGCAGTATTTT
TRBJ1-1,.,.,TRBV20-1,CSPGSNTEAFF,TGCAGTCCGGGCAGTAACACTGAAGCTTTCTTT
TRBJ1-2,.,.,TRBV9,CASSVEGDGYTF,TGTGCCAGCAGCGTAGAGGGGGATGGCTACACCTTC
TRBJ2-1,.,.,TRBV12-3/TRBV12-4,CASSSTGAPYNEQFF,TGTGCCAGCAGTTCGACCGGGGCTCCCTACAATGAGCAGTTCTTC
TRBJ1-5,.,.,TRBV6-6,CASSYSLGDDQPQHF,TGTGCCAGCAGTTACTCGCTCGGGGATGATCAGCCCCAGCATTTT
TRBJ1-1,few,.,TRBV10-3,CAIRRPGGTEAFF,TGTGCCATCAGGAGGCCCGGAGGTACTGAAGCTTTCTTT
TRBJ2-3,few,.,TRBV7-2,CASSLDGPDTQYF,TGTGCCAGCAGCTTAGACGGCCCCGATACGCAGTATTTT
TRBJ1-4,few,TRBD1,TRBV12-3/TRBV12-4,CASRRRLGQGGKTTNEKLFF,TGTGCCAGCAGACGGCGCCTCGGACAGGGTGGGAAAACAACTAATGAAAAACTGTTTTTT
TRBJ2-3,many,.,TRBV9,CASSVVGLNTDTQYF,TGTGCCAGCAGCGTAGTGGGACTCAACACAGATACGCAGTATTTT
TRBJ2-5,few,TRBD2,TRBV9,CASSVEGGVSQETQYF,TGTGCCAGCAGCGTTGAGGGAGGGGTATCCCAAGAGACCCAGTACTTC
TRBJ2-3,.,.,TRBV14,CASSQVPTHTQYF,TGTGCCAGCAGCCAAGTCCCTACCCATACGCAGTATTTT
TRBJ2-1,.,.,TRBV29-1,CSVEERTQGNEQFF,TGCAGCGTTGAAGAAAGGACTCAAGGCAATGAGCAGTTCTTC
TRBJ1-5,.,.,TRBV9,CASGVGEGSGPQHF,TGTGCCAGCGGCGTAGGGGAGGGGTCTGGGCCCCAGCATTTT
TRBJ1-5,.,.,TRBV12-3/TRBV12-4,CASSYPPYQPQHF,TGTGCCAGCAGCTACCCCCCTTATCAGCCCCAGCATTTT
TRBJ2-7,.,.,TRBV7-9,CASSLHHRVDEQYF,TGTGCCAGCAGCTTACACCACAGGGTCGACGAGCAGTACTTC
TRBJ2-1,many,TRBD2,TRBV20-1,CSAAGDWENEQFF,TGCAGTGCCGCGGGGGACTGGGAGAATGAGCAGTTCTTC
TRBJ1-2,few,.,TRBV7-8,CASSARTEYGYTF,TGTGCCAGCAGCGCGAGGACAGAGTATGGCTACACCTTC
TRBJ1-5,.,TRBD1,TRBV6-2/TRBV6-3,CASSTAGGSNQPQHF,TGTGCCAGCAGTACGGCAGGGGGTAGCAATCAGCCCCAGCATTTT
TRBJ2-3,few,.,TRBV7-2,CASGLRGTTDTQYF,TGTGCCAGCGGCCTGAGGGGGACCACAGATACGCAGTATTTT
TRBJ1-4,.,.,TRBV15,CATGRSGGGLGEKLFF,TGTGCCACCGGGAGATCAGGAGGCGGTTTAGGTGAAAAACTGTTTTTT
TRBJ1-2,.,.,TRBV21-1,CASSKWGRGSNYGYTF,.
TRBJ1-2,.,.,TRBV6-5,CASCYLGSLYGYTF,TGTGCCAGCTGTTACCTAGGGTCCCTCTATGGCTACACCTTC
TRBJ1-1,.,TRBD1,TRBV12-3/TRBV12-4,CASSEGQGYLTEAFF,TGTGCCAGCAGTGAGGGACAGGGGTATCTCACTGAAGCTTTCTTT
TRBJ2-1,.,.,TRBV5-1,CASSLIQGGANEQFF,TGCGCCAGCAGCTTGATACAGGGGGGGGCCAATGAGCAGTTCTTC
TRBJ1-1,once,.,TRBV10-3,CAISESMEGHRAFF,TGTGCCATCAGTGAGTCGATGGAAGGGCATCGAGCTTTCTTT
TRBJ2-5,.,.,TRBV20-1,CSAREQTQETQYF,TGCAGTGCTAGGGAACAGACCCAAGAGACCCAGTACTTC
TRBJ2-7,.,.,TRBV4-1,CASSPAQGDDYEQYF,TGCGCCAGCAGCCCCGCACAGGGCGATGACTACGAGCAGTACTTC
TRBJ1-2,few,.,TRBV12-3/TRBV12-4,CASSLSGAWVSYGYTF,TGTGCCAGCAGTTTAAGCGGAGCTTGGGTCTCCTATGGCTACACCTTC